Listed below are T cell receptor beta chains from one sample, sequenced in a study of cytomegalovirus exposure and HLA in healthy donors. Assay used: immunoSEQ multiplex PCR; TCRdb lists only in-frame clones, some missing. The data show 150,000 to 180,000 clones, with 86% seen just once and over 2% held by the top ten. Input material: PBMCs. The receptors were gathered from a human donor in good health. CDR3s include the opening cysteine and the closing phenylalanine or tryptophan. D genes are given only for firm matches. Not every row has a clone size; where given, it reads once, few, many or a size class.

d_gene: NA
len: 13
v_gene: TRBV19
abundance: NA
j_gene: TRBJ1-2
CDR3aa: CASSGETTDGYTF
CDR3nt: TGTGCCAGTAGTGGAGAGACTACTGATGGCTACACCTTC

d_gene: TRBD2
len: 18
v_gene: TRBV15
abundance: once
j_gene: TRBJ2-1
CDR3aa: CATSRDRLAGRSYNEQFF
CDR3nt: TGTGCCACCAGCAGAGATCGCTTAGCGGGCCGCTCCTACAATGAGCAGTTCTTC

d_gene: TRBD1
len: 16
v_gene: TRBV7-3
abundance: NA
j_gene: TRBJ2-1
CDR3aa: CASSSRTGQDYNEQFF
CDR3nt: TGTGCCAGCAGCTCGCGGACAGGTCAGGACTACAATGAGCAGTTCTTC

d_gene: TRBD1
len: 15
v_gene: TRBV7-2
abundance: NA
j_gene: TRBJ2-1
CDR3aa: CASSLTDRGYNEQFF
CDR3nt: TGTGCCAGCAGCTTGACGGACAGGGGATACAATGAGCAGTTCTTC

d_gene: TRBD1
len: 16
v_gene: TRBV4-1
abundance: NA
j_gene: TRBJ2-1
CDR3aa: CASSQDGQARSHEQFF
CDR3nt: TGCGCCAGCAGCCAAGATGGACAGGCTCGTTCTCATGAGCAGTTCTTC

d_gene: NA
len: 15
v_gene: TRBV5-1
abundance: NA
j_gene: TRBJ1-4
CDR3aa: CASSLGARVTEKLFF
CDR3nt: TGCGCCAGCAGCTTGGGGGCGAGGGTTACTGAAAAACTGTTTTTT

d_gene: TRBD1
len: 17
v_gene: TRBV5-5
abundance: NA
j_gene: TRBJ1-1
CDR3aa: CASSSVTTGAGNTEAFF
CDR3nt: TGTGCCAGCAGCTCCGTGACAACAGGGGCGGGGAACACTGAAGCTTTCTTT

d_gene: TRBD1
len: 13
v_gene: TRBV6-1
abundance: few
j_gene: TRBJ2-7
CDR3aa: CASALTGSYEQYF
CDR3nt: TGTGCCAGCGCCCTGACAGGGAGCTACGAGCAGTACTTC

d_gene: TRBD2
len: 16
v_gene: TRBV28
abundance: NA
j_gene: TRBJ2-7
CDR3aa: CASSRWGTNQLYEQYF
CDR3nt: TGTGCCAGCAGTCGATGGGGGACTAACCAGCTCTACGAGCAGTACTTC

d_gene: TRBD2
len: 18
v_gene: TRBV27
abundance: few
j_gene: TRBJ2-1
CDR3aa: CASSLRGLAGGPYNEQFF
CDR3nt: TGTGCCAGCAGTTTACGCGGACTAGCGGGGGGCCCATACAATGAGCAGTTCTTC

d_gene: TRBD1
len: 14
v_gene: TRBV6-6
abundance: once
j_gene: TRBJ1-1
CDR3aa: CASSPQGARTEAFF
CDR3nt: TGTGCCAGCAGTCCCCAGGGGGCCAGGACTGAAGCTTTCTTT

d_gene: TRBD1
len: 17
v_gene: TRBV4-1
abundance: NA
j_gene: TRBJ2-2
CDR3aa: CASSQDQGAMNTGELFF
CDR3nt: TGCGCCAGCAGCCAAGATCAGGGGGCGATGAACACCGGGGAGCTGTTTTTT

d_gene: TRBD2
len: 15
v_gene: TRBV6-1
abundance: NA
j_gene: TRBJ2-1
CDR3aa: CASTSAGGGYNEQFF
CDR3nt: TGTGCCAGCACTTCGGCGGGAGGGGGATACAATGAGCAGTTCTTC

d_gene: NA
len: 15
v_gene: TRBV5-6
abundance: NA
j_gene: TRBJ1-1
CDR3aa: CASSLYRRENTEAFF
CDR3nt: TGTGCCAGCAGCCTCTACCGGCGGGAGAACACTGAAGCTTTCTTT

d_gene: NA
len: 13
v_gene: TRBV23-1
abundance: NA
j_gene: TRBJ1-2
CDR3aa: CASRDNSNYGYTF
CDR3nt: TGCGCCAGCAGGGATAACAGTAACTATGGCTACACCTTC

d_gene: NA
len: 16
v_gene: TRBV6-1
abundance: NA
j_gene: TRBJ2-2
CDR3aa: CASSARLLGAPGELFF
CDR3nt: TGTGCCAGCAGTGCAAGACTCCTGGGGGCACCCGGGGAGCTGTTTTTT

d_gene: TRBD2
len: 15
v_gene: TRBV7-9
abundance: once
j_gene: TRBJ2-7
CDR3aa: CASSMTSLVLYEQYF
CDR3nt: TGTGCCAGCAGCATGACTAGCTTAGTCCTCTACGAGCAGTACTTC

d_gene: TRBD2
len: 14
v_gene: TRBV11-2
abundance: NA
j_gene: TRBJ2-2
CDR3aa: CASSSTSPQGELFF
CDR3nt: TGTGCCAGCAGCTCGACTAGCCCCCAAGGGGAGCTGTTTTTT

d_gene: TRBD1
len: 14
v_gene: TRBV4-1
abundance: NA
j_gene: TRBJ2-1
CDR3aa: CASSQDRGQSEQFF
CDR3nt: TGCGCCAGCAGCCAAGACAGGGGGCAGAGTGAGCAGTTCTTC

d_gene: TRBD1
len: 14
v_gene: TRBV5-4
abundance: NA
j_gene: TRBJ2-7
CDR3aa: CASSLGQGDYEQYF
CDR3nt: TGTGCCAGCAGCTTGGGGCAGGGGGACTACGAGCAGTACTTC

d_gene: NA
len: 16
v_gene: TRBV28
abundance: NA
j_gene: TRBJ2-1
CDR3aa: CASSIGVLLSYNEQFF
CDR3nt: TGTGCCAGCAGCATCGGAGTCTTGCTCTCTTACAATGAGCAGTTCTTC

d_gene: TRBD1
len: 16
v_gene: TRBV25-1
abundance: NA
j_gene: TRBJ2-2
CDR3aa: CASSESGTENTGELFF
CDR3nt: TGTGCCAGCAGTGAATCCGGGACAGAGAACACCGGGGAGCTGTTTTTT

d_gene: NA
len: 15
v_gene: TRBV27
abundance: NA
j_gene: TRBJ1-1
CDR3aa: CASSTRVRLFTEAFF
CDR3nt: TGTGCCAGCAGTACCCGGGTGCGATTGTTCACTGAAGCTTTCTTT

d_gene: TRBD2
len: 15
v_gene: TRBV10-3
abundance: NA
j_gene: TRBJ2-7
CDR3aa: CAISTTAGDSDEQYF
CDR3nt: TGTGCCATCAGCACAACAGCGGGAGACAGCGACGAGCAGTACTTC

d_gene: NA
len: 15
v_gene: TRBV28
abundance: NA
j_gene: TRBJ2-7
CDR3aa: CASSPGRQVLYEQYF
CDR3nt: TGTGCCAGCAGCCCAGGACGACAGGTTCTCTACGAGCAGTACTTC

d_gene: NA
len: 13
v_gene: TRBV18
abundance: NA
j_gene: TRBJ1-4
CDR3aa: CASSPGRDEKLFF
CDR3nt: TGTGCCAGCTCACCAGGGAGGGATGAAAAACTGTTTTTT

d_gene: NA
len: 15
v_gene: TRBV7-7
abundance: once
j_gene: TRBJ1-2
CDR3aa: CASSLVTEPNYGYTF
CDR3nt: TGTGCTAGCAGCTTAGTTACAGAACCTAACTATGGCTACACCTTC

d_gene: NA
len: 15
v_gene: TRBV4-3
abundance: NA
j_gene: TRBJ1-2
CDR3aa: CASSQGAHRPYGYTF
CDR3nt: TGCGCCAGCAGCCAAGGCGCCCACAGGCCCTATGGCTACACCTTC

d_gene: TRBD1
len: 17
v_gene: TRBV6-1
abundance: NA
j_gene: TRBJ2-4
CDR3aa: CASSEASETGVRNIQYF
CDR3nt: TGTGCCAGCAGTGAAGCTTCCGAGACAGGGGTGCGGAACATTCAGTACTTC

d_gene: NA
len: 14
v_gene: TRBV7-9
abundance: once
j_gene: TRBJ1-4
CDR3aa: CASSPQGINEKLFF
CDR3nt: TGTGCCAGCAGCCCCCAGGGGATTAATGAAAAACTGTTTTTT

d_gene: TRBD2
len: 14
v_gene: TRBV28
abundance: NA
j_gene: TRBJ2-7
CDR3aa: CASSKTSAGYEQYF
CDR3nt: TGTGCCAGCAGCAAGACTAGCGCCGGCTACGAGCAGTACTTC

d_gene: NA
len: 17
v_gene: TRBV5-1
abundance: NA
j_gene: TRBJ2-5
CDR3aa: CASSLGARHLGVETQYF
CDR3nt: TGCGCCAGCAGCTTGGGAGCTCGGCACCTCGGGGTAGAGACCCAGTACTTC

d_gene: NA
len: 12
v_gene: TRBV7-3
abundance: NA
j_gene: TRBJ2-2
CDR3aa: CASSAVTGELFF
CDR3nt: TGTGCCAGCAGCGCAGTCACCGGGGAGCTGTTTTTT

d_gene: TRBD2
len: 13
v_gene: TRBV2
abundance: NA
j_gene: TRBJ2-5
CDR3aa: CASRRLAEETQYF
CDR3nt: TGTGCCAGCAGGCGACTAGCGGAAGAGACCCAGTACTTC

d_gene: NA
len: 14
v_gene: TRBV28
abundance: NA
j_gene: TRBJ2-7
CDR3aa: CASSLWGSSYEQYF
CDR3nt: TGTGCCAGCAGTTTATGGGGGAGCTCCTACGAGCAGTACTTC

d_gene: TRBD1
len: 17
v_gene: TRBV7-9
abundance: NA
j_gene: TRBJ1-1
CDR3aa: CASSLREDRTQNTEAFF
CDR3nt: TGTGCCAGCAGCTTACGAGAGGACAGGACACAAAACACTGAAGCTTTCTTT

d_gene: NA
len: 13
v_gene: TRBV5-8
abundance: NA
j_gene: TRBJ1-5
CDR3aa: CASSLGLNQPQHF
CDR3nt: TGTGCCAGCAGCTTGGGTCTCAATCAGCCCCAGCATTTT

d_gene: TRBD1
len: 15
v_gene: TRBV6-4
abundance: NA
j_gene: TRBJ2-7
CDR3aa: CASLPPSGQGHEQYF
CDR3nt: TGTGCCAGCCTACCTCCCTCGGGACAGGGCCACGAGCAGTACTTC

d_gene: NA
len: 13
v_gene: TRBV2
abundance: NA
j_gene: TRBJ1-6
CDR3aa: CASSYRLNSPLHF
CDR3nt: TGTGCCAGCAGTTACAGGTTGAATTCACCCCTCCACTTT